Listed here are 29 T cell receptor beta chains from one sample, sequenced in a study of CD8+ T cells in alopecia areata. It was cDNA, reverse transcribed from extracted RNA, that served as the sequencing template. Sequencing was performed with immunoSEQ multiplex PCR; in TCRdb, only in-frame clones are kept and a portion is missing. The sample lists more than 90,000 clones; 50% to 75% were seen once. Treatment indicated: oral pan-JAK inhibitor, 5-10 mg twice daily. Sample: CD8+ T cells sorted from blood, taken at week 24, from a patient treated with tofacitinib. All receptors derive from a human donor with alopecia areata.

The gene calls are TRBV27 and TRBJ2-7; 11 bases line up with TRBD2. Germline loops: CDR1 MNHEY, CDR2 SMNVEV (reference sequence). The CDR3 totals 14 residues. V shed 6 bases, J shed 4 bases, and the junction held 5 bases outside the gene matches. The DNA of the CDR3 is TGTGCCAGCAGCCCAACTAGCGGGGGATACGAGCAGTACTTC. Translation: CASSPTSGGYEQYF.

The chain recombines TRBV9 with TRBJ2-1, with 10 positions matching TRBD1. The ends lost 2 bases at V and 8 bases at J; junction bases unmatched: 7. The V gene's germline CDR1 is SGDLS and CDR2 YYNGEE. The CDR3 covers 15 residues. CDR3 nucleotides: TGTGCCAGCAGCGTGGGACAGGGGCTCGGGGATGAGCAGTTCTTC. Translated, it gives CASSVGQGLGDEQFF. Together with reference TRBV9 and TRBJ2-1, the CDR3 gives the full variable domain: DSGVTQTPKHLITATGQRVTLRCSPRSGDLSVYWYQQSLDQGLQFLIQYYNGEERAKGNILERFSAQQFPDLHSELNLSSLELGDSALYFCASSVGQGLGDEQFFGPGTRLTVL.

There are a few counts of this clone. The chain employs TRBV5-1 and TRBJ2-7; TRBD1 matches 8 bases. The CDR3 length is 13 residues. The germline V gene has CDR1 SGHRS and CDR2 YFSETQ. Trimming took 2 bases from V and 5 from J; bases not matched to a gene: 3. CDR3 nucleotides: TGCGCCAGCAGCTTCGACAGGGGAAACGAGCAGTACTTC. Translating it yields CASSFDRGNEQYF.

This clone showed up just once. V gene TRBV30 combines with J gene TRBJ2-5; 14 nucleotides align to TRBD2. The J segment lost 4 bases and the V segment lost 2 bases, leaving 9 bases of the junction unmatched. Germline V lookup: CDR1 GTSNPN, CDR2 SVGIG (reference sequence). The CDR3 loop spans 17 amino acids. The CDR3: CAWSLGLAGALGETQYF. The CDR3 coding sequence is TGTGCCTGGAGTTTGGGACTAGCGGGGGCCCTAGGAGAGACCCAGTACTTC.

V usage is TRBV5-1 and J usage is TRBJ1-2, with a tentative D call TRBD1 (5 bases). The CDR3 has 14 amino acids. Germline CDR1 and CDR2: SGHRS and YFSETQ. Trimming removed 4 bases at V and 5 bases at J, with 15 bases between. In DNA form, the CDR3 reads TGCGCCAGCAGCGCGCAGCAGGGTTCATATGGCTACACCTTC. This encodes CASSAQQGSYGYTF. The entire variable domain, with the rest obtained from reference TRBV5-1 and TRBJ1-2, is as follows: KAGVTQTPRYLIKTRGQQVTLSCSPISGHRSVSWYQQTPGQGLQFLFEYFSETQRNKGNFPGRFSGRQFSNSRSEMNVSTLELGDSALYLCASSAQQGSYGYTFGSGTRLTVV.

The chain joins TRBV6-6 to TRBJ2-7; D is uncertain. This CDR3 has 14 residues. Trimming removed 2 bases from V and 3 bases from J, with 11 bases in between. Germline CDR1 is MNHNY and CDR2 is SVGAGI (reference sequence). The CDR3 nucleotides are TGTGCCAGCAGTTACGGGCCCGGTAGCTACGAGCAGTACTTC. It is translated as CASSYGPGSYEQYF.

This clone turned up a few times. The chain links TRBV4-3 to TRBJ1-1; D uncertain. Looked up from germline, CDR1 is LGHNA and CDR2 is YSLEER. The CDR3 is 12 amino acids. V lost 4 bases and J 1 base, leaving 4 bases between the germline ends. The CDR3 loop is CASSLGNTEAFF. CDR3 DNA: TGCGCCAGCAGCCTGGGGAACACTGAAGCTTTCTTT.

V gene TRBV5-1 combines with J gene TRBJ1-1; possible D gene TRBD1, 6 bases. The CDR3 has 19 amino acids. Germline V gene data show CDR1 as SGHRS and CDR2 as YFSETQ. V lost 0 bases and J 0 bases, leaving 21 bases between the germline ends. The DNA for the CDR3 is TGCGCCAGCAGCTTGGTCGGGTCCGGGACACGGATTATGAACACTGAAGCTTTCTTT. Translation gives CASSLVGSGTRIMNTEAFF.

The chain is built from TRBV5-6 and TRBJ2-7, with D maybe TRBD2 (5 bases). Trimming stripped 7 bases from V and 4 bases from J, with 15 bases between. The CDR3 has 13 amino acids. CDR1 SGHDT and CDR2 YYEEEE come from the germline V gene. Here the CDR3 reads CASGPLSGYEQYF. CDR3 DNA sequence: TGTGCCAGCGGTCCCCTGAGCGGTTACGAGCAGTACTTC.

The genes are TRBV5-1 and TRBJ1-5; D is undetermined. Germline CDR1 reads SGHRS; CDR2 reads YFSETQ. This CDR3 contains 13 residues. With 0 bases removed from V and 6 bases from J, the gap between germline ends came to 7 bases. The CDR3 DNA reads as TGCGCCAGCAGCTTGGGTGGGTTTCAGCCCCAGCATTTT. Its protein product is CASSLGGFQPQHF.

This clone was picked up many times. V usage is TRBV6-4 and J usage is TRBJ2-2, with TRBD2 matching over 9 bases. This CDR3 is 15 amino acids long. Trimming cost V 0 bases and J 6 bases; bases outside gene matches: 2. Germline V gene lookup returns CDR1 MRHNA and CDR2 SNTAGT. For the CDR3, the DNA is TGTGCCAGCAGTGACTCTGCGGGGGGGCCCGGGGAGCTGTTTTTT. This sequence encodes CASSDSAGGPGELFF.

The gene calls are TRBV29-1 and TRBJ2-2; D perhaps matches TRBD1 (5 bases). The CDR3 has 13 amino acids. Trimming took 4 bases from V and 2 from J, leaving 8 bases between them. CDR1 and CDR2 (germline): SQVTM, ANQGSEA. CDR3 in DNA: TGCAGCGTTGTGACAGTAAACACCGGGGAGCTGTTTTTT. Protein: CSVVTVNTGELFF.

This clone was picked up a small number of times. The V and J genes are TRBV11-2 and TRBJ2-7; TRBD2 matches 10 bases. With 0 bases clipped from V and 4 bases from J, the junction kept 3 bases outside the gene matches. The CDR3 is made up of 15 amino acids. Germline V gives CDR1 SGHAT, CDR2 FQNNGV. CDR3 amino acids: CASSLEASGGYEQYF. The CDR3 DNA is TGTGCCAGCAGCTTAGAGGCTAGCGGGGGTTACGAGCAGTACTTC. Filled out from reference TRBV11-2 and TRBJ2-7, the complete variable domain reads EAGVAQSPRYKIIEKRQSVAFWCNPISGHATLYWYQQILGQGPKLLIQFQNNGVVDDSQLPKDRFSAERLKGVDSTLKIQPAKLEDSAVYLCASSLEASGGYEQYFGPGTRLTVT.

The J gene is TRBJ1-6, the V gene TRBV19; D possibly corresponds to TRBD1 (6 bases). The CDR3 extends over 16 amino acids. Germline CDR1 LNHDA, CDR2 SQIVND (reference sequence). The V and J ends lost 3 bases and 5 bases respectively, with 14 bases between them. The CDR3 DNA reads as TGTGCCAGTAGTATGAGCGGGGGCGGCGATAATTCACCCCTCCACTTT. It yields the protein CASSMSGGGDNSPLHF.

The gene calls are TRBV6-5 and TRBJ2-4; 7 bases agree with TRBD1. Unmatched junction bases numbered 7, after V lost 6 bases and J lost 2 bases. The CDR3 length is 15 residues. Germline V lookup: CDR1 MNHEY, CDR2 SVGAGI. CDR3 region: CASSLTGSPKNIQYF. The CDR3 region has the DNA TGTGCCAGCAGCCTGACAGGGTCTCCCAAAAACATTCAGTACTTC.

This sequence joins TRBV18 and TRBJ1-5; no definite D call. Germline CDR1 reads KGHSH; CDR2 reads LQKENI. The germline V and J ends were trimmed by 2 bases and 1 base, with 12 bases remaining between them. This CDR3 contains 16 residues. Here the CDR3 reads CASSPFRRTSNQPQHF. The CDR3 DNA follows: TGTGCCAGCTCACCATTTAGGCGAACCAGCAATCAGCCCCAGCATTTT.

CDR3 loop: CSAREKPQHF. The CDR3 DNA sequence: TGCAGTGCCAGGGAGAAGCCCCAGCATTTT. The V call is TRBV20-1, the J call TRBJ1-5; weak D call: TRBD1 (5 bases). V was trimmed by 6 bases and J by 8 bases, leaving 8 bases between them. CDR1 is DFQATT and CDR2 is SNEGSKA in the germline V gene (reference sequence). The CDR3 contains 10 residues.

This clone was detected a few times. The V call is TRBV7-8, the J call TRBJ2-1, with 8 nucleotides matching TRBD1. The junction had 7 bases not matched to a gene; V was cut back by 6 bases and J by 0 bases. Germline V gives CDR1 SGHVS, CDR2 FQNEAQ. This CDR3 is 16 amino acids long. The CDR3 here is CASSRQGSSSYNEQFF. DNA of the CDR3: TGTGCCAGCAGTCGACAGGGGAGCAGCTCCTACAATGAGCAGTTCTTC.

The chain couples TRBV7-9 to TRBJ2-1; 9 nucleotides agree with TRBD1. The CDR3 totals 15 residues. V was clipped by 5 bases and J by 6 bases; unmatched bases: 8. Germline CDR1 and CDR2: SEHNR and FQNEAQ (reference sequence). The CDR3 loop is CASSQGTGWFNEQFF. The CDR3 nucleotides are TGTGCCAGCAGCCAGGGGACAGGGTGGTTCAATGAGCAGTTCTTC.

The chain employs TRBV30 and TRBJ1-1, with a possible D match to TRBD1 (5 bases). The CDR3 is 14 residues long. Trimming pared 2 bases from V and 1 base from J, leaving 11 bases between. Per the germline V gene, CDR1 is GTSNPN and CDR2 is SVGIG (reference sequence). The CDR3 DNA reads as TGTGCCTGGAGTCCGGGACCGCAGAACACTGAAGCTTTCTTT. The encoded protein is CAWSPGPQNTEAFF.

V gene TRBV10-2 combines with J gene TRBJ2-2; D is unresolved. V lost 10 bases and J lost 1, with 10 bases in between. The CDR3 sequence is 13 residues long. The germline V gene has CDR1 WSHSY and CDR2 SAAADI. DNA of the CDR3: TGCGCCACCTCGGACGGGAACACCGGGGAGCTGTTTTTT. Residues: CATSDGNTGELFF.

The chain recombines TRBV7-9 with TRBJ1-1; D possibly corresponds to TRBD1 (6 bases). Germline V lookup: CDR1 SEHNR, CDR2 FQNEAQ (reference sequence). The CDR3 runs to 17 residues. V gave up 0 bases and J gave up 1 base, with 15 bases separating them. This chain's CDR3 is CASSLAPWGAGNTEAFF. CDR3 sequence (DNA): TGTGCCAGCAGCTTAGCCCCGTGGGGGGCCGGGAACACTGAAGCTTTCTTT.

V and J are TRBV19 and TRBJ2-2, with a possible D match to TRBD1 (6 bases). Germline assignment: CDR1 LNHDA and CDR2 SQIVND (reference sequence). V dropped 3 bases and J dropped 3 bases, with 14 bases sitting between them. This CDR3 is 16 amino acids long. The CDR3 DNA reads TGTGCCAGTAGTATCCCCAGGGACACCTACACCGGGGAGCTGTTTTTT. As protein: CASSIPRDTYTGELFF.

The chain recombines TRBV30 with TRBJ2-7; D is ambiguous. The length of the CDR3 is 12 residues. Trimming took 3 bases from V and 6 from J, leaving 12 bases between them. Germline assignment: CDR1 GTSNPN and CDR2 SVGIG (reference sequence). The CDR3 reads CAWRGAQVEQYF. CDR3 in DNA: TGTGCCTGGAGGGGTGCCCAAGTCGAGCAGTACTTC.

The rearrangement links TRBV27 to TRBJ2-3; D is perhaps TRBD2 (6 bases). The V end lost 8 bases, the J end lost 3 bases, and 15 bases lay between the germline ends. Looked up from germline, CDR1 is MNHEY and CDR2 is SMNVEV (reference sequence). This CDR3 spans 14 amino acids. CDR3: CASGERENTDTQYF. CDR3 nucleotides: TGTGCCAGCGGCGAACGGGAGAATACAGATACGCAGTATTTT.

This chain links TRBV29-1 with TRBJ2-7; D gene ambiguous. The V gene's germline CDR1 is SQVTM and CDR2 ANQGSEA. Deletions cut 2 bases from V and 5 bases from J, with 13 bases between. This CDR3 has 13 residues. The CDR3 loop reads CSVEYYGSDEQYF. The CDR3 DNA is TGCAGCGTTGAATATTACGGGTCTGACGAGCAGTACTTC.

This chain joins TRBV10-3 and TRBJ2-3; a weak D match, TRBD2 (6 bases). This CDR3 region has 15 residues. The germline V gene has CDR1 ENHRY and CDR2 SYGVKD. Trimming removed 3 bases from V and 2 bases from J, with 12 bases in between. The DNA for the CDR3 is TGTGCCATCAGTGAACGACGGGACTTCACAGATACGCAGTATTTT. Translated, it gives CAISERRDFTDTQYF.

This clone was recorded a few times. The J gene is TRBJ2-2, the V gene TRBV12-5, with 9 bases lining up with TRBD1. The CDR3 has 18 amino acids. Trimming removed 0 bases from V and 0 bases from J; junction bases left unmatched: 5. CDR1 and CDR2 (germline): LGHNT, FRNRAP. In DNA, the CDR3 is TGTGCTAGTGGTTTGGTAGGACGACAGGGGGCGAACACCGGGGAGCTGTTTTTT. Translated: CASGLVGRQGANTGELFF.

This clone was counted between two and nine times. CDR3 coding DNA: TGTGCCTGGGCCTGGAAAGGGTATAACCCTAGCACAGATACGCAGTATTTT. It specifies CAWAWKGYNPSTDTQYF. This rearrangement joins TRBV30 to TRBJ2-3; no reliable D call. The CDR3 sequence is 17 residues long. Germline lookup yields CDR1 GTSNPN and CDR2 SVGIG (reference sequence). V lost 5 bases and J 0 bases, leaving 21 bases between the germline ends.